These 22 T cell receptor beta chains were all obtained from the same sample, sequenced in a study of Ad26.COV2.S vaccination and SARS-CoV-2 variants. The treatment: some 20 received Ad26.COV2.S at low or high dose, single or two shots; about 5 received placebo; per-sample allocation not given. Sampling happened 63 days after the first vaccine or placebo injection. Repertoires were generated with immunoSEQ multiplex PCR, while TCRdb's copy carries only in-frame clones and drops some. The data contain 300,000 to 350,000 clones, roughly 84% of them seen just once; the ten biggest clones take up 1.9%. The starting material was peripheral blood, obtained in a trial of Ad26.COV2.S vaccine versus placebo. These receptors were taken from a person aged 18 to 65 who received the Ad26.COV2.S COVID-19 vaccine or a placebo.

This chain links TRBV25-1 with TRBJ2-1; weak D call: TRBD2 (6 bases). Germline values: CDR1 MGHDK, CDR2 SYGVNS. The CDR3 totals 14 residues. V was cut by 3 bases and J by 7 bases, with 13 bases left in between. Here the CDR3 reads CASSEPTLANEQFF. CDR3 nucleotide sequence: TGTGCCAGCAGTGAGCCTACCCTAGCGAATGAGCAGTTCTTC.

The CDR3 sequence is CATSRDPREGYGYTF. The CDR3 DNA sequence: TGTGCCACCAGCAGAGACCCACGTGAGGGCTATGGCTACACCTTC. This chain uses TRBV15 with TRBJ1-2; the D is unclear. Trimming cost V 0 bases and J 4 bases, with 12 bases left between them. The length of the CDR3 is 15 residues. Per germline, CDR1 LNHNV and CDR2 YYDKDF (reference sequence). The entire variable domain, with the rest obtained from reference TRBV15 and TRBJ1-2, is as follows: DAMVIQNPRYQVTQFGKPVTLSCSQTLNHNVMYWYQQKSSQAPKLLFHYYDKDFNNEADTPDNFQSRRPNTSFCFLDIRSPGLGDTAMYLCATSRDPREGYGYTFGSGTRLTVV.

The V call is TRBV6-5, the J call TRBJ1-5; D is unresolved. This CDR3 is 13 amino acids long. With 6 bases removed from V and 4 bases from J, the gap between germline ends came to 10 bases. Germline assignment: CDR1 MNHEY and CDR2 SVGAGI. CDR3 DNA: TGTGCCAGCAGACAAGGAAAAAATCAGCCCCAGCATTTT. It codes for CASRQGKNQPQHF.

This chain links TRBV6-5 with TRBJ2-7; D unclear. Germline CDR1 and CDR2: MNHEY and SVGAGI. Trimming stripped 5 bases from V and 2 bases from J, with 13 bases between. This CDR3 contains 14 residues. In DNA form, the CDR3 reads TGTGCCAGCAGTCCGAGAGAGAGAGCCTACGAGCAGTACTTC. Its protein product is CASSPRERAYEQYF.

V and J are TRBV7-8 and TRBJ1-5, with a possible D match to TRBD1 (6 bases). CDR1 is SGHVS and CDR2 is FQNEAQ in the germline V gene. The CDR3 runs to 17 residues. The V end was cut by 5 bases, the J end by 1 base, with 18 bases between. This CDR3 is CASSPRQGFTSNQPQHF. CDR3 in DNA: TGTGCCAGCAGCCCCCGCCAGGGGTTCACGAGCAATCAGCCCCAGCATTTT.

The V call is TRBV5-1, the J call TRBJ2-5, with D tentatively TRBD1 (5 bases). The V end lost 3 bases, the J end lost 0 bases, and 6 bases lay between the germline ends. Germline assignment: CDR1 SGHRS and CDR2 YFSETQ. The CDR3 totals 13 residues. The CDR3 DNA reads TGCGCCAGCAGCTGGACACACCAAGAGACCCAGTACTTC. Its protein product is CASSWTHQETQYF.

V and J are TRBV11-2 and TRBJ2-5; TRBD1 matches 9 bases. The trim removed 5 bases at V and 5 bases at J, leaving 12 bases unmatched. CDR1 and CDR2 (germline): SGHAT, FQNNGV. This CDR3 has 16 residues. The CDR3 bases are TGTGCCAGCAGCATCCAACAGGGGGCTGTCATTGAGACCCAGTACTTC. It yields the protein CASSIQQGAVIETQYF.

The chain joins TRBV7-2 to TRBJ2-1; tentatively, D is TRBD1 or TRBD2 (5 bases each). The germline gives CDR1 SGHTA, CDR2 FQGNSA. Trimming removed 5 bases from V and 8 bases from J, with 22 bases in between. The CDR3 totals 16 residues. The CDR3 sequence: CASSPSRGGPWDEQFF. The CDR3 nucleotides are TGTGCCAGCAGCCCATCCCGGGGCGGGCCGTGGGATGAGCAGTTCTTC.

The CDR3 DNA follows: TGCGCCAGCAGCTCCCGACTGGGAGTGACAAACTACAATGAGCAGTTCTTC. This sequence encodes CASSSRLGVTNYNEQFF. The chain uses TRBV5-1 and TRBJ2-1, with a weak D call TRBD2 (5 bases). Germline assignment: CDR1 SGHRS and CDR2 YFSETQ. CDR3 length equals 17 residues. Deletions cut 3 bases from V and 3 bases from J, with 19 bases between.

The J gene is TRBJ1-4, the V gene TRBV25-1; D remains unclear. This CDR3 region has 15 residues. CDR1 is MGHDK and CDR2 is SYGVNS in the germline V gene. Trimming took 1 base from V and 5 from J, leaving 11 bases between them. Written as DNA, the CDR3 is TGTGCCAGCAGTGAATTCGGCGGCTCGAATGAAAAACTGTTTTTT. Translation gives CASSEFGGSNEKLFF.

The chain recombines TRBV18 with TRBJ2-3; possibly TRBD2 for D (6 bases). The CDR3 sequence is 15 residues long. Germline CDR1 and CDR2: KGHSH and LQKENI. V was shortened by 5 bases and J by 3 bases, with 15 bases between the two germline ends. Written as DNA, the CDR3 is TGTGCCAGCTCAACGGGGCGCGGAGGGACAGATACGCAGTATTTT. Translating gives CASSTGRGGTDTQYF.

As to this clone: This CDR3 is also generated by other DNA sequences in the sample. The chain recombines TRBV7-2 with TRBJ2-7, with D possibly being TRBD1 (6 bases). The ends were cut back, 1 base at V and 0 bases at J, with 7 bases in the middle. Germline CDR1 is SGHTA and CDR2 is FQGNSA. This CDR3 comprises 14 residues. The CDR3 DNA is TGTGCCAGCAGCTTAGGGGGGCCCTCCTACGAGCAGTACTTC. Translated: CASSLGGPSYEQYF. Supplemented by reference TRBV7-2 and TRBJ2-7, the full variable domain reads GAGVSQSPSNKVTEKGKDVELRCDPISGHTALYWYRQSLGQGLEFLIYFQGNSAPDKSGLPSDRFSAERTGGSVSTLTIQRTQQEDSAVYLCASSLGGPSYEQYFGPGTRLTVT.

This chain connects TRBV20-1 to TRBJ2-2; possible D gene TRBD2, 6 bases. Germline V gives CDR1 DFQATT, CDR2 SNEGSKA (reference sequence). Deletions cut 3 bases from V and 0 bases from J, with 29 bases between. The CDR3 extends over 21 amino acids. CDR3 amino acids: CSASFLARSKRYPSNTGELFF. The CDR3 DNA is TGCAGTGCTAGTTTTCTAGCGAGATCCAAAAGGTATCCCTCGAACACCGGGGAGCTGTTTTTT.

The chain couples TRBV7-8 to TRBJ1-1; D may be TRBD1 (5 bases). With 5 bases removed from V and 1 base from J, the gap between germline ends came to 8 bases. Per the germline V gene, CDR1 is SGHVS and CDR2 is FQNEAQ. The CDR3 loop spans 13 amino acids. The CDR3 protein is CASSIGQNTEAFF. CDR3 DNA: TGTGCCAGCAGCATAGGACAGAACACTGAAGCTTTCTTT.

V usage is TRBV10-3 and J usage is TRBJ2-3, with 8 bases identical to TRBD2. CDR1 ENHRY and CDR2 SYGVKD come from the germline V gene. The CDR3 has 16 amino acids. Germline trimming cut 3 bases from V and 0 bases from J; bases unmatched to any gene: 5. The DNA for the CDR3 is TGTGCCATCAGTGAAAATGAGCGGGGGAGCACAGATACGCAGTATTTT. Encoded protein: CAISENERGSTDTQYF.

The chain has TRBV3-1 (or the pseudogene TRBV3-2) and TRBJ1-1; TRBD1 matches 8 bases. The V gene's germline CDR1 is LGHDT and CDR2 YNNKEL (reference sequence). After removal of 4 bases from V and 10 bases from J, the junction contained 8 bases not matched to a gene. The CDR3 is 13 residues long. The CDR3 here is CASSLQGAGGAFF. Written as DNA, the CDR3 is TGTGCCAGCAGCCTTCAGGGGGCCGGGGGAGCTTTCTTT.

The chain couples TRBV6-5 to TRBJ2-7; maybe TRBD2 (5 bases). Germline loops: CDR1 MNHEY, CDR2 SVGAGI. This CDR3 region has 14 residues. Trimming removed 0 bases at V and 6 bases at J, with 12 bases between. DNA of the CDR3: TGTGCCAGCAGTTACTCGAGAGGGAAGGTCGAGCAGTACTTC. Protein sequence: CASSYSRGKVEQYF.

The chain employs TRBV5-4 and TRBJ2-7, with D possibly matching TRBD1 (5 bases). The V gene's germline CDR1 is SGHNT and CDR2 YYREEE (reference sequence). With 4 bases removed from V and 2 bases from J, the gap between germline ends came to 13 bases. The length of the CDR3 is 14 residues. The CDR3 DNA is TGTGCCAGCAGCCCAGACAGTAGAGCCTACGAGCAGTACTTC. Protein sequence: CASSPDSRAYEQYF. Full variable domain (remainder filled in from reference TRBV5-4 and TRBJ2-7): ETGVTQSPTHLIKTRGQQVTLRCSSQSGHNTVSWYQQALGQGPQFIFQYYREEENGRGNFPPRFSGLQFPNYSSELNVNALELDDSALYLCASSPDSRAYEQYFGPGTRLTVT.

The chain links TRBV7-9 to TRBJ1-2; no clear D. Germline V gene sequence: CDR1 SEHNR, CDR2 FQNEAQ (reference sequence). The CDR3 sequence is 15 residues long. The germline V and J ends were trimmed by 0 bases and 4 bases, with 12 bases remaining between them. The chain's CDR3 is CASSLATTPLYGYTF. The CDR3 DNA is TGTGCCAGCAGCTTAGCTACTACCCCCCTCTATGGCTACACCTTC.

The chain uses TRBV6-2 or TRBV6-3 and TRBJ2-3; 10 positions match TRBD1. The CDR3 length is 16 residues. Germline trimming cut 2 bases from V and 5 bases from J; bases unmatched to any gene: 7. The germline V gene encodes CDR1 MNHEY and CDR2 SVGEGT. Here the CDR3 reads CASSYTPGQGRDTQYF. The CDR3 bases are TGTGCCAGCAGTTACACTCCGGGACAGGGGAGAGATACGCAGTATTTT.

The J gene is TRBJ2-3, the V gene TRBV19; D possibly corresponds to TRBD2 (6 bases). CDR3 size: 18 residues. Germline CDR1 reads LNHDA; CDR2 reads SQIVND (reference sequence). The ends were cut back, 5 bases at V and 3 bases at J, with 24 bases in the middle. DNA for the CDR3: TGTGCCAGTAGTCTAACTTTTCTAGCGTCGGGCCGAACAGATACGCAGTATTTT. Protein sequence: CASSLTFLASGRTDTQYF.

The V and J genes are TRBV28 and TRBJ2-2, with a tentative D call TRBD1 (6 bases). The CDR3 has 14 residues. Germline V gene lookup returns CDR1 MDHEN and CDR2 SYDVKM. V was clipped by 8 bases and J by 7 bases, with 17 bases between them. CDR3 coding DNA: TGTGCCAGCGCCAGAACAGGGAAGAACGGGGAGCTGTTTTTT. Encoded protein: CASARTGKNGELFF.